The present TCR beta chain was sequenced within a study of metastatic and nonmetastatic thyroid tumors. Turning to the study itself: Blood and tumor or nodule tissue repertoires from malignant and benign thyroid patients were compared.

Findings and limits, study-wide: For both blood and tumor, malignant thyroid tumors reportedly showed significantly higher TCR beta diversity than benign nodules did.

After removal of 3 bases from V and 8 bases from J, the junction contained 5 bases not matched to a gene. The CDR3 totals 14 residues. CDR1 is MNHNS, CDR2 SASEGT, per germline. Original processing methods: The study took CDR3 differences across clinicopathological groups and made a distant-metastasis classifier for papillary thyroid cancer from them. TCRdb ran MiXCR on the PCR reads. TCRdb's processing, not the study's, gives the V and J calls here. This repertoire shows approximately 7,800 clones, less than 35% found once; its top ten account for around 41%. All patients reached thyroid surgery having received no treatment beforehand. With respect to this clone: Its specificity is not known.

The specimen was tumor tissue. V and J are TRBV6-1 and TRBJ2-1; TRBD2 matches at 9 bases. The sequence derives from a male donor with papillary thyroid cancer or a benign thyroid nodule (not recorded which). Some clones in this sample may be carry-over from other donors' samples. The CDR3 DNA follows: TGTGCCAGCAGTGATAGCGGGAGAATAGATGAGCAGTTCTTC. It yields the protein CASSDSGRIDEQFF.